These 27 T cell receptor beta chains came from one sample sequenced in a study of shared clonotypes between healthy human individuals. Assay: immunoSEQ multiplex PCR; the TCRdb copy retains only in-frame clones and omits some. The sample includes hundreds of thousands of clones, 85% to 95% seen only once; the top ten take 24%. The naive CD8 population came from CD45RO-negative cells selected for CCR7, without terminally differentiated effector memory CD45RA+ cells. The sample comprised naive CD8+ T cells sorted from blood. These receptor sequences come from a young man in good health.

This chain uses TRBV4-1 with TRBJ2-7; 8 bases agree with TRBD1. V dropped 6 bases and J dropped 3; count of bases not matched to a gene: 7. The V gene's germline CDR1 is MGHRA and CDR2 YSYEKL. The CDR3 extends over 14 amino acids. In nucleotides, the CDR3 is TGCGCCAGCAGATCGGAACAGGGGGTCTACGAGCAGTACTTC. Translated, it gives CASRSEQGVYEQYF.

V gene TRBV19 combines with J gene TRBJ2-1; tentatively, D is TRBD2 (6 bases). V lost 9 bases, J lost 10 bases, and 10 bases lay in between. Germline values: CDR1 LNHDA, CDR2 SQIVND (reference sequence). This CDR3 spans 10 amino acids. The CDR3 bases are TGTGCCAGACTAGCCGGCGAGCAGTTCTTC. This sequence encodes CARLAGEQFF.

J is TRBJ2-7 and V is TRBV2; 12 nucleotides align to TRBD2. Germline V gene sequence: CDR1 SNHLY, CDR2 FYNNEI. The CDR3 has 14 amino acids. Unmatched junction bases numbered 2, after V lost 5 bases and J lost 3 bases. The CDR3 reads CASSLGLAGYEQYF. The CDR3 DNA reads TGTGCCAGCAGTTTGGGACTAGCGGGCTACGAGCAGTACTTC.

The rearrangement uses TRBV7-8 and TRBJ1-1; D gene uncertain. Trimming took 5 bases from V and 4 from J, leaving 17 bases between them. In germline, CDR1 is SGHVS, CDR2 FQNEAQ. This CDR3 is built from 15 residues. For the CDR3, the DNA is TGTGCCAGCAGCATGACCCCGACTGGGGTCACTGAAGCTTTCTTT. It translates to CASSMTPTGVTEAFF.

The chain couples TRBV28 to TRBJ2-7; no definite D call. The germline V gene has CDR1 MDHEN and CDR2 SYDVKM. Trimming shortened V by 3 bases and J by 4 bases, and 10 bases separated the two germline ends. This CDR3 has 13 residues. CDR3 in DNA: TGTGCCAGCAGTTTTCGAACTGGATACGAGCAGTACTTC. Its protein product is CASSFRTGYEQYF.

This chain connects TRBV6-1 to TRBJ2-7; the D gene is possibly TRBD2 (6 bases). Trimming stripped 3 bases from V and 7 bases from J, with 25 bases between. This CDR3 has 17 amino acids. Germline CDR1 reads MNHNS; CDR2 reads SASEGT. CDR3 protein: CASSEWAGAVAREEQYF. The CDR3 bases are TGTGCCAGCAGTGAGTGGGCCGGGGCAGTTGCCCGGGAGGAGCAGTACTTC.

V gene TRBV7-3 combines with J gene TRBJ2-2; 9 bases agree with TRBD2. The CDR3 is 18 amino acids. Germline V gene lookup returns CDR1 SGHTA and CDR2 FQGTGA. V dropped 0 bases and J dropped 0; count of bases not matched to a gene: 5. DNA of the CDR3: TGTGCCAGCAGCTTAACTAGCGGGAGAGATGCGAACACCGGGGAGCTGTTTTTT. It is translated as CASSLTSGRDANTGELFF.

This clone appeared a single time. This chain uses TRBV4-1 with TRBJ2-7, with D possibly matching TRBD1 (6 bases). Trimming took off 4 bases at V and 5 bases at J, with 15 bases between the two ends. The CDR3 contains 14 residues. Germline values: CDR1 MGHRA, CDR2 YSYEKL. DNA of the CDR3: TGCGCCAGCAGCCCACCGGACAGTATCCACGAGCAGTACTTC. It codes for CASSPPDSIHEQYF.

The chain is built from TRBV2 and TRBJ2-7; 7 bases are shared with TRBD1. The CDR3 runs 15 residues. V lost 2 bases and J lost 3; bases outside the gene matches: 7. CDR1 and CDR2 (germline): SNHLY, FYNNEI. Written as DNA, the CDR3 is TGTGCCAGCAGTGAATTCGGTGACAGGGACTACGAGCAGTACTTC. Translation: CASSEFGDRDYEQYF.

The gene calls are TRBV27 and TRBJ2-7; 8 bases line up with TRBD2. The CDR3 length is 14 residues. Germline loops: CDR1 MNHEY, CDR2 SMNVEV (reference sequence). V was pared by 4 bases and J by 3 bases, with 5 bases of the junction left unmatched. CDR3 sequence: CASSSRTSSYEQYF. CDR3 bases: TGTGCCAGCAGTTCCCGGACTAGCAGCTACGAGCAGTACTTC.

The CDR3 coding sequence is TGTGCCACCCGAACCCTAGCGGGAGGTAATGAGCAGTTCTTC. This encodes CATRTLAGGNEQFF. The chain uses TRBV27 and TRBJ2-1, with 11 bases lining up with TRBD2. The V segment lost 10 bases and the J segment 7 bases; nucleotides outside the gene matches: 9. This CDR3 has 14 residues. Per germline, CDR1 MNHEY and CDR2 SMNVEV (reference sequence).

V gene TRBV27 combines with J gene TRBJ2-7; 13 positions match TRBD2. V dropped 5 bases and J dropped 5; count of bases not matched to a gene: 6. The germline gives CDR1 MNHEY, CDR2 SMNVEV (reference sequence). The CDR3 loop spans 15 amino acids. The CDR3 here is CASSRGGLAGDEQYF. The DNA for the CDR3 is TGTGCCAGCAGTCGGGGAGGACTAGCGGGAGACGAGCAGTACTTC.

The chain combines TRBV6-5 with TRBJ2-5, with 7 bases lining up with TRBD1. Germline CDR1 MNHEY, CDR2 SVGAGI. V lost 5 bases to trimming and J lost 5 bases; unmatched junction nucleotides: 11. This CDR3 has 15 amino acids. DNA for the CDR3: TGTGCCAGCAGTACAACAGGGGCCGTCCAGGAGACCCAGTACTTC. Translating gives CASSTTGAVQETQYF.

The J gene is TRBJ2-1, the V gene TRBV5-8; D gene uncertain. Germline V gene sequence: CDR1 SGHTS, CDR2 YDEGEE. The CDR3 runs to 15 residues. Deletions cut 1 base from V and 0 bases from J, with 8 bases between. CDR3 sequence: CASSLYRSSYNEQFF. The CDR3 DNA sequence: TGTGCCAGCAGCTTGTATCGGAGCTCCTACAATGAGCAGTTCTTC.

Turning to this clone: The junction departs from germline at one end; a sequencing error may be responsible. The chain recombines TRBV7-7 with TRBJ2-1; D not resolved. This CDR3 comprises 12 residues. Germline CDR1 is SSHAT and CDR2 is FNYEAQ (reference sequence). CDR3 region: CASSLKEKEQFF. The DNA for the CDR3 is TGTGCTAGCAGCTTAAAAGAAAAAGAGCAGTTCTTC.

CDR3 DNA sequence: TGCGCCAGCAGTGAGTCCCCGGGACTAGCGGGAATCATGAACACCGGGGAGCTGTTTTTT. It is translated as CASSESPGLAGIMNTGELFF. The chain couples TRBV10-2 to TRBJ2-2; 13 nucleotides agree with TRBD2. CDR3 length: 20 residues. From germline, CDR1 is WSHSY and CDR2 SAAADI. Losses at the gene ends were 0 bases for V and 1 base for J; bases not matched to a gene: 8.

DNA for the CDR3: TGTGCCAGCACCAATTCTGGGGCCAACGTCCTGACTTTC. Residues: CASTNSGANVLTF. This chain links TRBV25-1 with TRBJ2-6, with D uncertain. Between the trimmed V and J ends, which lost 7 bases and 1 base, there was a span of 5 bases. Germline CDR1 and CDR2: MGHDK and SYGVNS. This CDR3 has 13 residues.

This clone was seen a single time. The chain combines TRBV4-1 with TRBJ2-1; D unclear. V gave up 4 bases and J gave up 4 bases, with 8 bases separating them. The CDR3 length is 13 residues. Germline CDR1 reads MGHRA; CDR2 reads YSYEKL. CDR3 DNA: TGCGCCAGCAGCCTCCGACTGTACAATGAGCAGTTCTTC. Protein product: CASSLRLYNEQFF.

The rearrangement links TRBV4-1 to TRBJ2-3; 9 bases are shared with TRBD1. Germline trimming cut 3 bases from V and 3 bases from J; bases unmatched to any gene: 10. Germline V lookup: CDR1 MGHRA, CDR2 YSYEKL. The CDR3 extends over 17 amino acids. The chain's CDR3 is CASSQRQGGQETDTQYF. The DNA for the CDR3 is TGCGCCAGCAGCCAGAGACAGGGGGGACAGGAGACAGATACGCAGTATTTT.

This chain joins TRBV7-9 and TRBJ2-1, with 11 bases fitting TRBD2. The J segment lost 6 bases and the V segment lost 5 bases, leaving 6 bases of the junction unmatched. Germline V gene data show CDR1 as SEHNR and CDR2 as FQNEAQ (reference sequence). This CDR3 is built from 15 residues. DNA of the CDR3: TGTGCCAGCAGCCCAATAGCGGGGGGGGTCAATGAGCAGTTCTTC. The encoded protein is CASSPIAGGVNEQFF.

V usage is TRBV14 and J usage is TRBJ1-1; the D is unclear. Trimming removed 2 bases from V and 1 base from J, with 11 bases in between. This CDR3 is built from 15 residues. Germline CDR1 SGHDN, CDR2 FVKESK. The DNA of the CDR3 is TGTGCCAGCAGCCAAAGGTTGACCGAGAACACTGAAGCTTTCTTT. Its translation: CASSQRLTENTEAFF.

The chain couples TRBV5-4 to TRBJ1-4; TRBD1 matches 11 bases. The CDR3 covers 15 residues. Germline lookup yields CDR1 SGHNT and CDR2 YYREEE (reference sequence). With 0 bases clipped from V and 9 bases from J, the junction kept 4 bases outside the gene matches. CDR3: CASSLGDRGRQKLFF. The CDR3, as DNA: TGTGCCAGCAGCTTGGGGGACAGGGGGAGACAAAAACTGTTTTTT.

The chain recombines TRBV14 with TRBJ2-3; no clear D gene. The germline gives CDR1 SGHDN, CDR2 FVKESK. CDR3 size: 15 residues. V dropped 2 bases and J dropped 7 bases, with 16 bases sitting between them. CDR3 in DNA: TGTGCCAGCAGCCAATACCCACAGTATCTAAATACGCAGTATTTT. Amino acid sequence: CASSQYPQYLNTQYF.

This rearrangement joins TRBV27 to TRBJ1-1; 7 bases line up with TRBD1. Per germline, CDR1 MNHEY and CDR2 SMNVEV (reference sequence). The CDR3 totals 13 residues. The V segment lost 6 bases and the J segment 4 bases; nucleotides outside the gene matches: 5. CDR3 nucleotides: TGTGCCAGCAGCCCGACAGGGATCACTGAAGCTTTCTTT. It codes for CASSPTGITEAFF.

The V and J genes are TRBV7-9 and TRBJ2-1; 8 bases match TRBD2. Germline V gene sequence: CDR1 SEHNR, CDR2 FQNEAQ (reference sequence). V lost 5 bases and J lost 5; bases outside the gene matches: 5. The CDR3 sequence is 14 residues long. The CDR3 protein is CASSHGLAHNEQFF. CDR3 DNA: TGTGCCAGCAGCCACGGACTAGCACACAATGAGCAGTTCTTC.

The rearrangement uses TRBV28 and TRBJ1-5; 7 bases line up with TRBD1. CDR1 is MDHEN and CDR2 is SYDVKM in the germline V gene. The junction had 12 bases not matched to a gene; V was cut back by 7 bases and J by 0 bases. The CDR3 sequence is 17 residues long. CDR3 amino acids: CASIERGTAYSNQPQHF. DNA of the CDR3: TGTGCCAGCATCGAGCGCGGGACAGCTTATAGCAATCAGCCCCAGCATTTT.

The chain is built from TRBV6-1 and TRBJ1-1; tentative D call: TRBD1 (5 bases). V dropped 4 bases and J dropped 9 bases, with 12 bases sitting between them. Germline V CDR1 and CDR2: MNHNS, SASEGT. This CDR3 comprises 12 residues. The CDR3 loop reads CASSVGTEKAFF. DNA of the CDR3: TGTGCCAGCAGTGTAGGGACGGAAAAAGCTTTCTTT.